This TCR beta chain was recovered during a study of T cells in Graves' hyperthyroidism and ophthalmopathy. Looking at the study overall: Peripheral blood draws took place at initial diagnosis, ahead of any treatment. The study's findings and limits: Most thyroid clonotypes expanded above 0.001 were also detected in blood. Stable hyperthyroidism was told apart from ophthalmopathy by a model built on 13 V-J features.

Regions amplified from RNA transcripts were the TCR beta CDR3 regions. The TCR CDR3 was amplified in a first-round RT-PCR using the HTBI primer set. TCRdb itself ran the multiplex PCR reads through MiXCR, one entry per CDR3 protein. The profile covers some 550,000 distinct CDR3 sequences, with 20% appearing a single time and roughly 29% taken by the ten largest. Calling Graves' hyperthyroidism stable meant ophthalmopathy did not progress within 18 months. The CDR3 is 16 residues long. The J segment lost 3 bases and the V segment lost 5 bases, leaving 13 bases of the junction unmatched. This clonotype was counted between two and nine times. The antigen remains undetermined.

Sequencing input: blood. The chain links TRBV12-3 or TRBV12-4 to TRBJ2-7; 7 bases fit TRBD1. The origin of this receptor is a man between 18 and 29 years old with Graves' hyperthyroidism. In DNA form, the CDR3 reads TGTGCCAGCAGTCACCATCGTCGGGACAGTTACTACGAGCAGTACTTC. Translated, it gives CASSHHRRDSYYEQYF.